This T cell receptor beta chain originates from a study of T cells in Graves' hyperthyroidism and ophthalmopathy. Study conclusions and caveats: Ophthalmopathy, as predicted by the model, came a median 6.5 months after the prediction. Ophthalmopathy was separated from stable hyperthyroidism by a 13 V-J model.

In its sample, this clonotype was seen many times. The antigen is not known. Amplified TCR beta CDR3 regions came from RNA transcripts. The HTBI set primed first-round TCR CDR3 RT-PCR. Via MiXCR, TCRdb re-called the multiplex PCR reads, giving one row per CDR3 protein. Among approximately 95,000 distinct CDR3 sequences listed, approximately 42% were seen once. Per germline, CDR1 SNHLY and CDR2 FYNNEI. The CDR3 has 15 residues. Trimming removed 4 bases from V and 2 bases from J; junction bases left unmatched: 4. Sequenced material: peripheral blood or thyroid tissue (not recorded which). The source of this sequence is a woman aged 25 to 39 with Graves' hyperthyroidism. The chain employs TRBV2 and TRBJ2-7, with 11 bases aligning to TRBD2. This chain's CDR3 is CASSGTSGPTYEQYF. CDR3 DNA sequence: TGTGCCAGCAGTGGGACTAGCGGGCCGACCTACGAGCAGTACTTC.